These 22 T cell receptor beta chains came from one sample sequenced in a study of blood T cell repertoires in COVID-19. This table comes from immunoSEQ multiplex PCR, and its TCRdb copy is limited to in-frame clones, with some not included. The repertoire holds 350,000 to 450,000 clones, with 70% to 90% as singletons. Material: peripheral blood. All receptors derive from a woman aged 60-75 years with COVID-19, enrolled during active disease.

This chain joins TRBV7-2 and TRBJ2-7; unclear D gene. The CDR3 is 14 amino acids. The V gene's germline CDR1 is SGHTA and CDR2 FQGNSA. The ends were cut back, 3 bases at V and 0 bases at J, with 9 bases in the middle. This CDR3 is CASSFGRSSYEQYF. CDR3 bases: TGTGCCAGCAGCTTTGGTCGGAGCTCCTACGAGCAGTACTTC.

The chain combines TRBV2 with TRBJ2-7, with TRBD2 matching over 8 bases. Germline-derived CDR1 and CDR2 are SNHLY and FYNNEI. Trimming at V came to 1 base and at J to 7 bases, leaving 3 bases not matched to a gene. The CDR3 has 13 amino acids. The CDR3: CASSEGPGGEQYF. Here the CDR3 DNA reads TGTGCCAGCAGTGAAGGGCCGGGAGGGGAGCAGTACTTC.

This rearrangement joins TRBV7-9 to TRBJ1-6, with D possibly being TRBD1 (6 bases). CDR3 size: 12 residues. Trimming took off 6 bases at V and 10 bases at J, with 10 bases between the two ends. Germline V gene sequence: CDR1 SEHNR, CDR2 FQNEAQ (reference sequence). CDR3 loop: CASSTGNSPLHF. CDR3 nucleotides: TGTGCCAGCAGTACAGGGAACTCACCCCTCCACTTT.

This chain joins TRBV6-5 and TRBJ1-4; no clear D gene. Looked up from germline, CDR1 is MNHEY and CDR2 is SVGAGI. The V and J ends lost 2 bases and 0 bases respectively, with 4 bases between them. The length of the CDR3 is 14 residues. In DNA form, the CDR3 reads TGTGCCAGCAGTTACGCAGCAACTAATGAAAAACTGTTTTTT. Translating gives CASSYAATNEKLFF.

J is TRBJ1-1 and V is TRBV30; 10 bases are shared with TRBD1. The CDR3 spans 14 residues. Germline CDR1 is GTSNPN and CDR2 is SVGIG (reference sequence). J gave up 1 base and V 5 bases, and 4 bases lay outside the gene matches. CDR3 protein: CAWDRGRGNTEAFF. CDR3 nucleotide sequence: TGTGCCTGGGACAGGGGGCGCGGGAACACTGAAGCTTTCTTT. The whole variable domain, remainder taken from reference TRBV30 and TRBJ1-1, is SQTIHQWPATLVQPVGSPLSLECTVEGTSNPNLYWYRQAAGRGLQLLFYSVGIGQISSEVPQNLSASRPQDRQFILSSKKLLLSDSGFYLCAWDRGRGNTEAFFGQGTRLTVV.

The CDR3 nucleotides read TGTGCCAGCTCACCACAGACAGTAGCGGGGGGTCAAGATACGCAGTATTTT. Its protein product is CASSPQTVAGGQDTQYF. This rearrangement joins TRBV18 to TRBJ2-3; 10 positions match TRBD2. The germline gives CDR1 KGHSH, CDR2 LQKENI. This CDR3 spans 17 amino acids. Trimming cost V 1 base and J 5 bases; bases outside gene matches: 9.

The rearrangement joins TRBV4-1 to TRBJ1-3; 7 bases match TRBD1. This CDR3 has 15 amino acids. In germline, CDR1 is MGHRA, CDR2 YSYEKL. V gave up 8 bases and J gave up 3 bases; unmatched junction bases: 10. CDR3 loop: CASALGRGFGNTIYF. The DNA for the CDR3 is TGCGCCAGCGCCTTAGGCAGGGGGTTTGGAAACACCATATATTTT.

This chain uses TRBV30 with TRBJ1-4; 7 bases are a match to TRBD1. This CDR3 is built from 16 residues. Germline CDR1 and CDR2: GTSNPN and SVGIG (reference sequence). V gave up 6 bases and J gave up 7 bases; unmatched junction bases: 17. CDR3 sequence (DNA): TGTGCCTGTCCTTCCCCTGCCGACAGGGCCGGTGAAAAACTGTTTTTT. It is translated as CACPSPADRAGEKLFF.

The V gene is TRBV7-8, the J gene TRBJ2-3; 8 nucleotides agree with TRBD1. This CDR3 spans 18 amino acids. Germline-derived CDR1 and CDR2 are SGHVS and FQNEAQ. Trimming took 1 base from V and 3 from J; bases not matched to a gene: 12. CDR3 protein: CASSLVHKGQAGTDTQYF. CDR3 in DNA: TGTGCCAGCAGCTTAGTTCATAAGGGACAGGCGGGAACAGATACGCAGTATTTT.

This rearrangement joins TRBV5-1 to TRBJ1-1; TRBD1 matches 10 bases. CDR3 length: 16 residues. V shed 3 bases and J 5 bases; nucleotides not matched to a gene: 10. Germline-derived CDR1 and CDR2 are SGHRS and YFSETQ. The CDR3 bases are TGCGCCAGCAGCTGGCCGGGACAGGGGTCGGTAACTGAAGCTTTCTTT. It encodes CASSWPGQGSVTEAFF.

The V gene is TRBV9, the J gene TRBJ1-3, with D hard to call. V was shortened by 2 bases and J by 1 base, with 7 bases between the two germline ends. Germline-derived CDR1 and CDR2 are SGDLS and YYNGEE. The CDR3 has 14 residues. CDR3 loop: CASSVQFSGNTIYF. The CDR3 DNA sequence: TGTGCCAGCAGCGTTCAATTTTCTGGAAACACCATATATTTT.

The chain is built from TRBV28 and TRBJ2-5; 8 nucleotides agree with TRBD1. J gave up 6 bases and V 7 bases, and 13 bases lay outside the gene matches. The CDR3 is made up of 15 amino acids. The germline gives CDR1 MDHEN, CDR2 SYDVKM. This CDR3 reads CASTSMDRAGQTQYF. DNA for the CDR3: TGTGCCAGCACCAGTATGGACAGGGCGGGACAGACCCAGTACTTC.

For the CDR3, the DNA is TGCGCCAGCAGCTTGGTGGGAAGCGGGGTGGGTGAGCAGTACTTC. Translation gives CASSLVGSGVGEQYF. This chain uses TRBV5-1 with TRBJ2-7; 7 nucleotides line up with TRBD2. With V trimmed by 0 bases and J by 7 bases, 10 bases remained unmatched. The V gene's germline CDR1 is SGHRS and CDR2 YFSETQ. The CDR3 is 15 amino acids.

CDR3 bases: TGCGCCAGCAGCTCGGGACTAGTTTTGGATGAGCAGTTCTTC. It translates to CASSSGLVLDEQFF. The rearrangement joins TRBV5-1 to TRBJ2-1; 8 nucleotides align to TRBD2. In germline, CDR1 is SGHRS, CDR2 YFSETQ. The CDR3 consists of 14 residues. V was pared by 3 bases and J by 8 bases, with 7 bases of the junction left unmatched.

The chain uses TRBV7-9 and TRBJ2-5, with 8 bases lining up with TRBD1. Trimming cost V 4 bases and J 0 bases; bases outside gene matches: 1. CDR1 and CDR2 (germline): SEHNR, FQNEAQ (reference sequence). This CDR3 is 14 amino acids long. CDR3 sequence: CASSSDRDQETQYF. The DNA of the CDR3 is TGTGCCAGCAGCTCGGACAGGGACCAAGAGACCCAGTACTTC.

This clone was observed once. The chain uses TRBV5-5 and TRBJ1-2; D might be TRBD1 (6 bases). The CDR3 consists of 14 residues. V gave up 2 bases and J gave up 5 bases, with 13 bases separating them. Germline values: CDR1 SGHKS, CDR2 YYEKEE (reference sequence). CDR3: CASSFFPGTYGYTF. CDR3 bases: TGTGCCAGCAGCTTTTTTCCAGGGACATATGGCTACACCTTC. Combining the CDR3 with reference TRBV5-5 and TRBJ1-2 gives the whole variable domain DAGVTQSPTHLIKTRGQQVTLRCSPISGHKSVSWYQQVLGQGPQFIFQYYEKEERGRGNFPDRFSARQFPNYSSELNVNALLLGDSALYLCASSFFPGTYGYTFGSGTRLTVV.

The chain employs TRBV6-6 and TRBJ1-4, with 9 bases lining up with TRBD1. This CDR3 has 16 residues. Trimming took 7 bases from V and 8 from J; bases not matched to a gene: 14. Germline V gene sequence: CDR1 MNHNY, CDR2 SVGAGI (reference sequence). In nucleotides, the CDR3 is TGTGCCAGCAATAAAGGACAGGGGAAGGTTGAAGAAAAACTGTTTTTT. It encodes CASNKGQGKVEEKLFF.

This chain joins TRBV2 and TRBJ2-1; TRBD2 matches 11 bases. Germline CDR1 reads SNHLY; CDR2 reads FYNNEI. J lost 6 bases, V lost 4 bases, and 11 bases had no gene match. The CDR3 is 17 residues long. The CDR3, as DNA: TGTGCCAGCAGTGCGGGACTAGCGGATGCTGGGGGCAATGAGCAGTTCTTC. This codes for CASSAGLADAGGNEQFF.

This chain connects TRBV9 to TRBJ2-7, with 9 bases lining up with TRBD1. CDR1 SGDLS and CDR2 YYNGEE come from the germline V gene. This CDR3 spans 15 amino acids. With 0 bases clipped from V and 3 bases from J, the junction kept 4 bases outside the gene matches. CDR3 protein: CASSVGSTGGYEQYF. The CDR3, as DNA: TGTGCCAGCAGCGTAGGTTCGACAGGGGGCTACGAGCAGTACTTC.

The chain couples TRBV5-1 to TRBJ1-1, with 9 nucleotides matching TRBD1. V gave up 4 bases and J gave up 5 bases; unmatched junction bases: 9. This CDR3 is built from 15 residues. Germline loops: CDR1 SGHRS, CDR2 YFSETQ. CDR3 sequence reads: CASSLSTGTGTEAFF. The CDR3, as DNA: TGCGCCAGCAGCCTAAGCACCGGGACAGGGACTGAAGCTTTCTTT. Combining the CDR3 with reference TRBV5-1 and TRBJ1-1 gives the whole variable domain KAGVTQTPRYLIKTRGQQVTLSCSPISGHRSVSWYQQTPGQGLQFLFEYFSETQRNKGNFPGRFSGRQFSNSRSEMNVSTLELGDSALYLCASSLSTGTGTEAFFGQGTRLTVV.

In its sample, this clone was seen a few times. The V and J genes are TRBV7-9 and TRBJ2-5; 8 nucleotides line up with TRBD1. The CDR3 contains 14 residues. The junction had 3 bases not matched to a gene; V was cut back by 5 bases and J by 1 base. Germline-derived CDR1 and CDR2 are SEHNR and FQNEAQ (reference sequence). CDR3 in DNA: TGTGCCAGCAGCCATGGGACAGGCCAAGAGACCCAGTACTTC. Translated, it gives CASSHGTGQETQYF.

This chain's CDR3 is CSVPQNTGELFF. The CDR3 DNA reads as TGCAGCGTCCCCCAGAACACCGGGGAGCTGTTTTTT. The V and J genes are TRBV29-1 and TRBJ2-2, with D hard to call. V dropped 6 bases and J dropped 1 base, with 6 bases sitting between them. CDR3 size: 12 residues. Germline V gives CDR1 SQVTM, CDR2 ANQGSEA.